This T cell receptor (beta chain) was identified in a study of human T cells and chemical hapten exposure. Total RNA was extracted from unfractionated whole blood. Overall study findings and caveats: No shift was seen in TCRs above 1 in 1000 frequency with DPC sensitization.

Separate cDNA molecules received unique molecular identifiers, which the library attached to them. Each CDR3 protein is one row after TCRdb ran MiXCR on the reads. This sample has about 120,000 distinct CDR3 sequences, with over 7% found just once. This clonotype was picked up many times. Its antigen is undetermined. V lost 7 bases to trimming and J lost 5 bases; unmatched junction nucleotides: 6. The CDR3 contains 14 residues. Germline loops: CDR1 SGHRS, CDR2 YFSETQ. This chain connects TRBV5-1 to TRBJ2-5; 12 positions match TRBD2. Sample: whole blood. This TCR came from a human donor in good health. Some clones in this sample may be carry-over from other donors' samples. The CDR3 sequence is CASAPGLAGETQYF. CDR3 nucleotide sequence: TGCGCCAGCGCGCCGGGACTAGCGGGCGAGACCCAGTACTTC.